Below are 4 T cell receptor beta chains sequenced from a single sample in a study of control samples from healthy donors and cancer patients. Method: immunoSEQ multiplex PCR; TCRdb's copy keeps in-frame clones and lacks some. The data show some 210,000 clones, roughly nine tenths seen once. Sequencing used blood. The receptor set was obtained from a man aged 25 to 40 in good health.

The DNA for the CDR3 is TGCGCCAGCAGCCAAGATTCAGGGAGAGCTGGAAACACCATATATTTT. It translates to CASSQDSGRAGNTIYF. The gene calls are TRBV4-1 and TRBJ1-3; D possibly corresponds to TRBD1 (5 bases). Trimming removed 0 bases from V and 2 bases from J, with 11 bases in between. Germline values: CDR1 MGHRA, CDR2 YSYEKL. The CDR3 length is 16 residues.

V and J are TRBV9 and TRBJ2-5, with 7 bases fitting TRBD2. The CDR3 has 16 amino acids. J gave up 5 bases and V 0 bases, and 10 bases lay outside the gene matches. Germline assignment: CDR1 SGDLS and CDR2 YYNGEE. For the CDR3, the DNA is TGTGCCAGCAGCGTAGCTACGGGGGGACTACAGGAGACCCAGTACTTC. It is translated as CASSVATGGLQETQYF.

The rearrangement joins TRBV14 to TRBJ1-1; D is perhaps TRBD1 (6 bases). This CDR3 has 15 residues. From germline, CDR1 is SGHDN and CDR2 FVKESK. Trimming stripped 0 bases from V and 8 bases from J, with 16 bases between. CDR3 protein: CASSQDVGAATEAFF. Written as DNA, the CDR3 is TGTGCCAGCAGCCAAGACGTGGGGGCCGCGACCGAAGCTTTCTTT.

The rearrangement uses TRBV5-4 and TRBJ1-2, with TRBD1 as a possible D gene (5 bases). Germline V gene sequence: CDR1 SGHNT, CDR2 YYREEE (reference sequence). This CDR3 comprises 15 residues. Deletions cut 5 bases from V and 1 base from J, with 15 bases between. CDR3 coding DNA: TGTGCCAGCAGTCCAGGGCAGCGTGTTAACTATGGCTACACCTTC. Its protein is CASSPGQRVNYGYTF.